Below are 2 T cell receptor beta chains sequenced from a single sample in a study of T cell responses to AZD1222 COVID-19 vaccine. Assay: immunoSEQ multiplex PCR; the TCRdb copy retains only in-frame clones and omits some. The sample consists of about 67,000 clones, around 82% of them appearing once. Sequencing used peripheral blood, obtained 28 days after the second AZD1222 dose. The receptors shown here come from an adult who received the AZD1222 COVID-19 vaccine.

The chain combines TRBV27 with TRBJ2-7; TRBD1 agrees at 7 bases. Looked up from germline, CDR1 is MNHEY and CDR2 is SMNVEV (reference sequence). The CDR3 is 16 residues long. Trimming at V came to 8 bases and at J to 3 bases, leaving 16 bases not matched to a gene. CDR3 region: CASASTPGTAGYEQYF. The CDR3 coding sequence is TGTGCCAGCGCCTCAACTCCCGGGACAGCCGGCTACGAGCAGTACTTC.

This chain connects TRBV18 to TRBJ2-1, with 8 bases that match TRBD2. V lost 2 bases, J lost 4 bases, and 7 bases stayed unmatched. The CDR3 is 16 residues long. CDR1 is KGHSH and CDR2 is LQKENI in the germline V gene. The CDR3 DNA reads as TGTGCCAGCTCACCATGGAAGCGGGGGAAGTACAATGAGCAGTTCTTC. Translated: CASSPWKRGKYNEQFF.